The 6 T cell receptor beta chains below come from one sample, sequenced in a study of cytomegalovirus exposure and HLA in healthy donors. The primer mix had 60 Vbeta and 13 Jbeta primers. Only in-frame clones appear in the TCRdb table, and some are missing; sequencing was by immunoSEQ multiplex PCR. The sample records 150,000 to 200,000 clones, roughly four fifths being singletons. Sample: PBMCs. The receptors come from a woman between 18 and 29 years old in good health and CMV-seronegative.

The chain combines TRBV18 with TRBJ1-1; 7 nucleotides line up with TRBD1. Germline loops: CDR1 KGHSH, CDR2 LQKENI. V was clipped by 8 bases and J by 2 bases; unmatched bases: 8. This CDR3 is 14 amino acids long. The CDR3: CASVRDSANTEAFF. In DNA, the CDR3 is TGTGCCAGCGTTAGGGACAGCGCTAACACTGAAGCTTTCTTT. The full variable domain, its missing parts supplied by reference TRBV18 and TRBJ1-1, is NAGVMQNPRHLVRRRGQEARLRCSPMKGHSHVYWYRQLPEEGLKFMVYLQKENIIDESGMPKERFSAEFPKEGPSILRIQQVVRGDSAAYFCASVRDSANTEAFFGQGTRLTVV.

The V call is TRBV12-5, the J call TRBJ1-1; TRBD1 matches at 9 bases. The germline CDR1 and CDR2 sequences are LGHNT and FRNRAP. The CDR3 runs to 17 residues. Trimming at V came to 6 bases and at J to 3 bases, leaving 14 bases not matched to a gene. CDR3 residues: CASGIQGTGSLDTEAFF. CDR3 DNA: TGTGCTAGTGGCATCCAAGGGACAGGGAGTTTGGACACTGAAGCTTTCTTT.

This chain links TRBV6-5 with TRBJ2-2; a weak D match, TRBD1 (6 bases). From germline, CDR1 is MNHEY and CDR2 SVGAGI. This CDR3 region has 13 residues. Trimming took off 5 bases at V and 4 bases at J, with 8 bases between the two ends. The DNA for the CDR3 is TGTGCCAGCAGTAACAGGGCCACCGGGGAGCTGTTTTTT. It codes for CASSNRATGELFF.

V is TRBV11-2 and J is TRBJ2-2; perhaps TRBD2 as D (5 bases). V lost 1 base and J lost 5, with 5 bases in between. CDR3 length: 13 amino acids. Per germline, CDR1 SGHAT and CDR2 FQNNGV. This chain's CDR3 is CASSLGGTGELFF. CDR3 bases: TGTGCCAGCAGCTTAGGAGGGACCGGGGAGCTGTTTTTT.

The V call is TRBV6-5, the J call TRBJ1-2; 8 nucleotides line up with TRBD1. Germline trimming cut 5 bases from V and 11 bases from J; bases unmatched to any gene: 13. Germline lookup yields CDR1 MNHEY and CDR2 SVGAGI. This CDR3 is built from 14 residues. The CDR3 protein is CASSELPDRVSYTF. The CDR3 DNA is TGTGCCAGCAGTGAACTCCCGGACAGGGTCTCGTACACCTTC.

The V and J genes are TRBV7-8 and TRBJ2-7; 8 bases are shared with TRBD1. This CDR3 has 15 amino acids. V was pared by 3 bases and J by 1 base, with 5 bases of the junction left unmatched. CDR1 and CDR2 (germline): SGHVS, FQNEAQ. CDR3 nucleotides: TGTGCCAGCAGCTTTCGTCAGGGGGCTTCCTACGAGCAGTACTTC. This gives the protein CASSFRQGASYEQYF.